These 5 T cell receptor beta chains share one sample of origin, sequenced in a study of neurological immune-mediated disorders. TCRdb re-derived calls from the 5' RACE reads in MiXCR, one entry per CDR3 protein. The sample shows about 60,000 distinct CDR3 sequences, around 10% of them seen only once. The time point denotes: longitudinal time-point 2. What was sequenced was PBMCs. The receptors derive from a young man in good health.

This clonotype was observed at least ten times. This CDR3 reads CASSDIGTSKDGYEQYF. In DNA form, the CDR3 reads TGTGCCAGCAGCGACATCGGGACCTCAAAAGACGGCTACGAGCAGTACTTC. The rearrangement uses TRBV7-2 and TRBJ2-7; the D gene could be TRBD1 or TRBD2 (5 bases each). Per germline, CDR1 SGHTA and CDR2 FQGNSA. The V and J ends lost 5 bases and 3 bases respectively, with 23 bases between them. CDR3 length: 17 amino acids.

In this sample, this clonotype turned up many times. The chain's CDR3 is CASSLALRNQPQHF. CDR3 bases: TGTGCCAGCAGTTTAGCGCTTCGCAATCAGCCCCAGCATTTT. V usage is TRBV12-3 or TRBV12-4 and J usage is TRBJ1-5; D not resolved. The CDR3 totals 14 residues. V gave up 0 bases and J gave up 2 bases, with 5 bases separating them.

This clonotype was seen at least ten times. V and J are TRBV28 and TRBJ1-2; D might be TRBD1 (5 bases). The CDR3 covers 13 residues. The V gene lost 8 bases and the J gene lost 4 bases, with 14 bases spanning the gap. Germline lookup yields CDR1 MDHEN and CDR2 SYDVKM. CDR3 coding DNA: TGTGCCAGCGCCAAAGCGGGGGGCTATGGCTACACCTTC. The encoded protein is CASAKAGGYGYTF.

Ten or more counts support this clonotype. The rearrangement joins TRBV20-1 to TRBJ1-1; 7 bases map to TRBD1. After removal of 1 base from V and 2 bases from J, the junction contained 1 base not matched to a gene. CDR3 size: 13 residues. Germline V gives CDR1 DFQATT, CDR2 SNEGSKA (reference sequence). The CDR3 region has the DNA TGCAGTGCTAGAGGGGACAGCAACACTGAAGCTTTCTTT. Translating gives CSARGDSNTEAFF.

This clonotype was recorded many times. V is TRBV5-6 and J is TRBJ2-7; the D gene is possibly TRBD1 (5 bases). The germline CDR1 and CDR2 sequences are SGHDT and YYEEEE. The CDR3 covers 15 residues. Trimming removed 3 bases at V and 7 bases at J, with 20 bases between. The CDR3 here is CASSSDPIGAGEQYF. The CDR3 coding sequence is TGTGCCAGCAGCTCGGACCCAATTGGGGCCGGAGAGCAGTACTTC.